This entry is about one T cell receptor (beta chain). This clone was observed a few times. There is no known antigen for this receptor. One base away there is no much larger clone; base qualities are not given. Looking up the germline V gene (reference sequence) yields CDR1 LGHDT and CDR2 YNNKEL. The CDR3 has 13 amino acids, counting the end cysteine and phenylalanine. Just the 39-base CDR3 DNA is kept, in frame starting at base 1. The germline ends are 6 bases apart after V is trimmed by 4 bases and J by 2 bases. This sample is drawn from a study of T cell responses to AZD1222 COVID-19 vaccine (dated by TCRdb to the early 2020s). With regard to the full study: Because spike-specific TCR depth and breadth did not differ between the two schedules, AZD1222 recipients who got a second dose at roughly 4 weeks were pooled with those who got a second dose at roughly 12 weeks. A total of under 250 trial participants underwent TCR sequencing, of whom more than 200 had received two doses of AZD1222 and 26 had received two doses of the MenACWY control vaccine. Trial participants were enrolled by age into subgroups of 18-55, 56-69 and 70-plus years, and about 150, 27 and 61 TCR-sequenced participants, respectively, were included in these subgroups.

Sample time point, as interpreted from the label and publication: baseline before first vaccination. The vaccinee samples were drawn from two UK trials, COV001 and COV002, one of which was a single-blind randomized controlled phase 2/3 trial testing AZD1222 (ChAdOx1 nCoV-19) in healthy adults. For TCRbeta chain sequencing, PBMC samples were collected from trial participants at day 0 and at day 28 after the second dose. The CDR3 regions of human TCRbeta chains were analyzed by immunosequencing. The authors processed their data as follows. Repertoire TCRs were matched against a reference library of SARS-CoV-2-specific TCRs generated with the MIRA antigen-specificity platform. Breadth was defined as the fraction of unique TCRs that were SARS-CoV-2-associated, and depth was defined as the fraction of total T cells that were SARS-CoV-2-associated. Each spike-specific TCR was assigned to its reactive spike region and to a CD4 or CD8 class using the MIRA data. Log10-transformed breadth and depth values were compared by one-way ANOVA with Sidak's multiple comparisons tests. TCRdb stores this immuneACCESS table with in-frame sequences only. Part of the clones is absent; in the studies checked, under half of the shortfall reflects unresolved V genes, and no reason is known for the rest. V, J and clone size are taken as reported in that table, and D and trimming were inferred from the DNA itself. This sample holds approximately 100,000 clones; about 89% were observed only once. The ten most abundant clones make up roughly 3.5% of the sample.

Here is what the overall study found, with its caveats: Participants were mostly white British, with more females than males. The authors suggested clonal diversity may have been underestimated. Spike-specific TCR breadth and depth rose significantly after two AZD1222 doses compared with day 0 and with MenACWY recipients. Because no day 14 peak-response samples were available, the repertoires could be characterized only after the peak T cell response. CD4 TCRs associated with the vaccine covered the entire spike protein, and the dominant responses were in regions 160-218 and 743-854. Conclusions about previously exposed vaccinees were limited because only five to seven AZD1222 recipients were SARS-CoV-2 seropositive at baseline. Reportedly, close to half of the unique spike-specific TCRs recognized epitopes lying outside the regions that are mutated in the B.1.351 and B.1.1.7 variants. In the small 56-69-year group, the increase in depth fell short of significance, most likely because of low power.

The source is an adult in good health. Sequenced material: peripheral blood, taken on day 0 of AZD1222 vaccination. The chain joins TRBV3-1 (or the pseudogene TRBV3-2) to TRBJ1-3, with no reliable assignment of the D segment. The DNA is as follows: TGTGCCAGCAGCCGTAACCCTGGAAACACCATATATTTT. This is translated as CASSRNPGNTIYF.